Listed below are T cell receptor beta chains from one sample, sequenced in a study of T cell responses to AZD1222 COVID-19 vaccine. Measured with immunoSEQ multiplex PCR; TCRdb has only the in-frame clones, and not every one. The sample carries about 210,000 clones, about 94% recorded once. The starting material was peripheral blood, obtained 28 days after the second dose of the MenACWY control vaccine. The source is an adult who received the MenACWY meningococcal vaccine as a control. Each CDR3 is given with its conserved first and last residue. A D gene is named only where the DNA matches it firmly. Part of the rows lack a size; the others show once, few, many or a class for expanded clones.

j_call: TRBJ1-1; d_call: NA; cdr3_length: 13; clone_size: NA; v_call: TRBV5-4; cdr3_aa: CASSLVVDTEAFF; cdr3_nt: TGTGCCAGCAGCTTGGTCGTGGACACTGAAGCTTTCTTT
j_call: TRBJ2-7; d_call: NA; cdr3_length: 13; clone_size: NA; v_call: TRBV29-1; cdr3_aa: CSVGEVRGYEQYF; cdr3_nt: TGCAGCGTTGGTGAGGTCAGGGGATACGAGCAGTACTTC
j_call: TRBJ2-7; d_call: NA; cdr3_length: 11; clone_size: NA; v_call: TRBV6-2/TRBV6-3; cdr3_aa: CASSMGLERYF; cdr3_nt: TGTGCCAGCAGTATGGGACTTGAGAGGTACTTC
j_call: TRBJ1-5; d_call: NA; cdr3_length: 13; clone_size: NA; v_call: TRBV5-6; cdr3_aa: CASSSGDNQPQHF; cdr3_nt: TGTGCCAGCAGCTCAGGGGACAATCAGCCCCAGCATTTT
j_call: TRBJ1-5; d_call: NA; cdr3_length: 13; clone_size: NA; v_call: TRBV5-4; cdr3_aa: CASSLASGEPQHF; cdr3_nt: TGTGCCAGCAGCTTGGCCAGTGGGGAGCCCCAGCATTTT
j_call: TRBJ1-5; d_call: NA; cdr3_length: 15; clone_size: NA; v_call: TRBV2; cdr3_aa: CASSDRGLSNQPQHF; cdr3_nt: TGTGCCAGCAGTGATCGGGGGCTTAGCAATCAGCCCCAGCATTTT
j_call: TRBJ2-1; d_call: NA; cdr3_length: 15; clone_size: once; v_call: TRBV6-4; cdr3_aa: CASSEPGAPYNEQFF; cdr3_nt: TGTGCCAGCAGTGAACCAGGGGCACCTTACAATGAGCAGTTCTTC
j_call: TRBJ1-5; d_call: NA; cdr3_length: 19; clone_size: NA; v_call: TRBV24-1; cdr3_aa: CAMSLSDRTDHLSNQPQHF; cdr3_nt: TGTGCCATGTCCCTCTCCGACAGGACCGACCACCTTAGCAATCAGCCCCAGCATTTT
j_call: TRBJ1-5; d_call: NA; cdr3_length: 15; clone_size: NA; v_call: TRBV15; cdr3_aa: CATSSWDGYNQPQHF; cdr3_nt: TGTGCCACCAGCAGCTGGGACGGATACAATCAGCCCCAGCATTTT
j_call: TRBJ1-1; d_call: NA; cdr3_length: 16; clone_size: NA; v_call: TRBV6-5; cdr3_aa: CASSYSSGHMNTEAFF; cdr3_nt: TGTGCCAGCAGTTACTCGTCGGGACACATGAACACTGAAGCTTTCTTT
j_call: TRBJ1-2; d_call: NA; cdr3_length: 17; clone_size: NA; v_call: TRBV28; cdr3_aa: CASRSGGIGSAELGYTF; cdr3_nt: TGTGCCAGCAGGTCCGGGGGTATTGGATCGGCCGAACTGGGCTACACCTTC
j_call: TRBJ1-1; d_call: NA; cdr3_length: 14; clone_size: NA; v_call: TRBV7-2; cdr3_aa: CASCLDSGMAEAFF; cdr3_nt: TGTGCCAGCTGTCTGGATTCTGGGATGGCTGAAGCTTTCTTT
j_call: TRBJ2-7; d_call: NA; cdr3_length: 13; clone_size: NA; v_call: TRBV10-3; cdr3_aa: CAISEVGSYEQYF; cdr3_nt: TGTGCCATCAGTGAGGTAGGGTCCTACGAGCAGTACTTC
j_call: TRBJ2-3; d_call: NA; cdr3_length: 17; clone_size: NA; v_call: TRBV19; cdr3_aa: CASSIGRVWGATDTQYF; cdr3_nt: TGTGCCAGTAGTATCGGCAGGGTTTGGGGGGCCACAGATACGCAGTATTTT
j_call: TRBJ2-7; d_call: NA; cdr3_length: 12; clone_size: NA; v_call: TRBV11-3; cdr3_aa: CASSLDDREQYF; cdr3_nt: TGTGCCAGCAGCTTAGACGATCGCGAGCAGTACTTC
j_call: TRBJ1-1; d_call: NA; cdr3_length: 11; clone_size: NA; v_call: TRBV6-5; cdr3_aa: CASSYSGEAFF; cdr3_nt: TGTGCCAGCAGTTATTCCGGTGAAGCTTTCTTT
j_call: TRBJ2-2; d_call: NA; cdr3_length: 15; clone_size: NA; v_call: TRBV19; cdr3_aa: CASTLGRPNTGELFF; cdr3_nt: TGTGCCAGTACCTTGGGCAGGCCGAACACCGGGGAGCTGTTTTTT
j_call: TRBJ2-5; d_call: NA; cdr3_length: 15; clone_size: NA; v_call: TRBV7-3; cdr3_aa: CASSLVGASGETQYF; cdr3_nt: TGTGCCAGCAGCTTGGTGGGGGCTAGTGGAGAGACCCAGTACTTC
j_call: TRBJ2-5; d_call: TRBD1; cdr3_length: 13; clone_size: NA; v_call: TRBV6-2/TRBV6-3; cdr3_aa: CASSLGTVETQYF; cdr3_nt: TGTGCCAGCAGTCTCGGGACAGTCGAGACCCAGTACTTC
j_call: TRBJ2-2; d_call: NA; cdr3_length: 12; clone_size: NA; v_call: TRBV24-1; cdr3_aa: CATSADTGELFF; cdr3_nt: TGTGCCACCAGTGCGGACACCGGGGAGCTGTTTTTT
j_call: TRBJ2-1; d_call: NA; cdr3_length: 13; clone_size: NA; v_call: TRBV5-1; cdr3_aa: CASSLNYYNEQFF; cdr3_nt: TGCGCCAGCAGCTTGAACTACTACAATGAGCAGTTCTTC
j_call: TRBJ2-3; d_call: NA; cdr3_length: 14; clone_size: NA; v_call: TRBV2; cdr3_aa: CASREGASTDTQYF; cdr3_nt: TGTGCCAGCAGGGAGGGTGCTAGCACAGATACGCAGTATTTT
j_call: TRBJ1-1; d_call: TRBD1; cdr3_length: 14; clone_size: NA; v_call: TRBV5-1; cdr3_aa: CASSVRRGITEAFF; cdr3_nt: TGCGCCAGCAGCGTACGCAGGGGGATCACTGAAGCTTTCTTT
j_call: TRBJ1-1; d_call: TRBD1; cdr3_length: 16; clone_size: NA; v_call: TRBV3-1/TRBV3-2; cdr3_aa: CASSMSGTGGITEAFF; cdr3_nt: TGTGCCAGCAGCATGTCCGGGACAGGGGGCATCACTGAAGCTTTCTTT
j_call: TRBJ1-2; d_call: TRBD1; cdr3_length: 13; clone_size: once; v_call: TRBV28; cdr3_aa: CASRRDRGAGYTF; cdr3_nt: TGTGCCAGCAGACGCGACAGGGGCGCTGGCTACACCTTC
j_call: TRBJ1-2; d_call: NA; cdr3_length: 14; clone_size: NA; v_call: TRBV10-1; cdr3_aa: CASSALGGIYGYTF; cdr3_nt: TGCGCCAGCAGCGCCTTGGGGGGGATCTATGGCTACACCTTC
j_call: TRBJ2-3; d_call: NA; cdr3_length: 15; clone_size: NA; v_call: TRBV11-2; cdr3_aa: CASSPARGDTDTQYF; cdr3_nt: TGTGCCAGCAGCCCAGCCAGAGGGGACACAGATACGCAGTATTTT
j_call: TRBJ2-2; d_call: NA; cdr3_length: 14; clone_size: NA; v_call: TRBV7-3; cdr3_aa: CASSRGQSTGELFF; cdr3_nt: TGTGCCAGCAGCAGAGGACAAAGCACCGGGGAGCTGTTTTTT
j_call: TRBJ2-5; d_call: TRBD1; cdr3_length: 14; clone_size: NA; v_call: TRBV6-5; cdr3_aa: CASSYSGGWETQYF; cdr3_nt: TGTGCCAGCAGTTACTCAGGGGGCTGGGAGACCCAGTACTTC
j_call: TRBJ1-2; d_call: NA; cdr3_length: 15; clone_size: NA; v_call: TRBV18; cdr3_aa: CASSPPGQWSFGYTF; cdr3_nt: TGTGCCAGCTCACCACCGGGCCAGTGGAGCTTTGGCTACACCTTC
j_call: TRBJ1-4; d_call: NA; cdr3_length: 14; clone_size: NA; v_call: TRBV6-4; cdr3_aa: CASAEDATNEKLFF; cdr3_nt: TGTGCCAGCGCCGAGGATGCAACTAATGAAAAACTGTTTTTT
j_call: TRBJ1-1; d_call: NA; cdr3_length: 13; clone_size: NA; v_call: TRBV11-2; cdr3_aa: CASSRDGNTEAFF; cdr3_nt: TGTGCCAGCAGCAGGGACGGGAACACTGAAGCTTTCTTT
j_call: TRBJ1-2; d_call: TRBD1; cdr3_length: 17; clone_size: NA; v_call: TRBV5-5; cdr3_aa: CASSLERRGDRLYGYTF; cdr3_nt: TGTGCCAGCAGCTTGGAACGCAGGGGGGACCGTCTCTATGGCTACACCTTC
j_call: TRBJ2-1; d_call: TRBD1; cdr3_length: 17; clone_size: NA; v_call: TRBV5-1; cdr3_aa: CASSLVSPGGSSNEQFF; cdr3_nt: TGCGCCAGCAGCTTGGTTAGTCCAGGGGGCAGTTCCAATGAGCAGTTCTTC
j_call: TRBJ2-7; d_call: NA; cdr3_length: 12; clone_size: few; v_call: TRBV13; cdr3_aa: CASSKAGQGQYF; cdr3_nt: TGTGCCAGCAGCAAGGCGGGGCAAGGGCAGTACTTC
j_call: TRBJ2-3; d_call: TRBD2; cdr3_length: 17; clone_size: once; v_call: TRBV5-6; cdr3_aa: CASSRGTSGQITDTQYF; cdr3_nt: TGTGCCAGCAGCAGAGGGACTAGCGGGCAAATAACAGATACGCAGTATTTT
j_call: TRBJ2-3; d_call: TRBD2; cdr3_length: 16; clone_size: NA; v_call: TRBV9; cdr3_aa: CASSTPTSGLTDTQYF; cdr3_nt: TGTGCCAGCAGCACACCGACTAGCGGGCTCACAGATACGCAGTATTTT
j_call: TRBJ2-2; d_call: TRBD2; cdr3_length: 16; clone_size: NA; v_call: TRBV18; cdr3_aa: CASSPIGGTETGELFF; cdr3_nt: TGTGCCAGCTCACCGATCGGGGGGACGGAAACCGGGGAGCTGTTTTTT
j_call: TRBJ2-7; d_call: NA; cdr3_length: 13; clone_size: NA; v_call: TRBV5-1; cdr3_aa: CASRPTGSYEQYF; cdr3_nt: TGCGCCAGCCGCCCGACAGGATCCTACGAGCAGTACTTC
j_call: TRBJ1-1; d_call: NA; cdr3_length: 15; clone_size: NA; v_call: TRBV6-5; cdr3_aa: CASSTEDGPNTEAFF; cdr3_nt: TGTGCCAGCAGTACCGAGGACGGGCCGAACACTGAAGCTTTCTTT
j_call: TRBJ2-5; d_call: NA; cdr3_length: 14; clone_size: NA; v_call: TRBV3-1/TRBV3-2; cdr3_aa: CASSLTGPQETQYF; cdr3_nt: TGTGCCAGCAGCCTTACTGGGCCCCAAGAGACCCAGTACTTC
j_call: TRBJ2-7; d_call: NA; cdr3_length: 15; clone_size: NA; v_call: TRBV28; cdr3_aa: CASSPWSEGGDEQYF; cdr3_nt: TGTGCCAGCAGCCCCTGGTCAGAGGGAGGAGACGAGCAGTACTTC